The table lists the clone carrying this T cell receptor beta chain with a few counts. The antigen remains unidentified. Only healthy Caucasians were enrolled as donors. The sample comes from a study of identical twins. Study-wide results and limits: High-abundance cord blood beta clonotypes had fewer insertions; memory repertoires showed none. Conclusions relied on cross-sectional statistical analysis, not following the same donors.

cDNA molecules carried unique molecular identifiers, and template switching added a universal primer site. TCRdb redid the calling of the 5' RACE reads with MiXCR, one entry per CDR3 protein. This sample has 1.5 million to 2 million distinct CDR3 sequences; about 32% occur once, and the top ten carry roughly 0.3%. V dropped 0 bases and J dropped 4; count of bases not matched to a gene: 7. Germline V gene lookup returns CDR1 DFQATT and CDR2 SNEGSKA (reference sequence). The CDR3 totals 17 residues. The sample comprised cord blood. The TCR originated in a newborn girl in good health. This chain connects TRBV20-1 to TRBJ2-1, with TRBD2 matching over 12 bases. The CDR3 nucleotides read TGCAGTGCTAGAGATTCCGGACTAGCGGGGAGGTACAATGAGCAGTTCTTC. Protein sequence: CSARDSGLAGRYNEQFF.